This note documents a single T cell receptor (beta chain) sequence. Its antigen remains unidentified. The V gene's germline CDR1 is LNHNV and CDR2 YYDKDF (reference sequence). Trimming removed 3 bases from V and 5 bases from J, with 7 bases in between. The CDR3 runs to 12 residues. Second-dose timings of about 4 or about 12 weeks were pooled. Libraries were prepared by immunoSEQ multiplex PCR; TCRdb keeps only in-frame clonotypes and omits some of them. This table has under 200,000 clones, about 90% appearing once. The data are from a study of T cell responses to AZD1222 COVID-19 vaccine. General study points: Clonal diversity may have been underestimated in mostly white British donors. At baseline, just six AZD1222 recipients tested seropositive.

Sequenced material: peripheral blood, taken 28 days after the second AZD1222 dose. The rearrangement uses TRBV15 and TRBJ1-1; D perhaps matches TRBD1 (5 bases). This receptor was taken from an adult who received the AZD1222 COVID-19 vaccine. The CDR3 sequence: CATSRGGTEAFF. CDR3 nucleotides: TGTGCCACCAGCAGGGGGGGGACTGAAGCTTTCTTT.